The 19 T cell receptor beta chains presented below share a single source sample, sequenced in a study of cytomegalovirus exposure and HLA in healthy donors. Vbeta (60) and Jbeta (13) primers were used in the PCR. Only in-frame clones appear in the TCRdb table, and some are missing; sequencing was by immunoSEQ multiplex PCR. The sample records about 140,000 clones, around 77% being singletons. Sequenced: PBMCs. These receptors were collected from a man in his late teens or twenties in good health and CMV-seronegative.

The chain uses TRBV29-1 and TRBJ2-7; D call uncertain. The CDR3 totals 13 residues. The germline V and J ends were trimmed by 5 bases and 3 bases, with 14 bases remaining between them. Germline loops: CDR1 SQVTM, CDR2 ANQGSEA. This chain's CDR3 is CSVTVLNLYEQYF. Here the CDR3 DNA reads TGCAGCGTTACAGTCCTTAACCTCTACGAGCAGTACTTC.

V is TRBV30 and J is TRBJ1-1; D is perhaps TRBD1 (5 bases). Germline CDR1 reads GTSNPN; CDR2 reads SVGIG (reference sequence). The CDR3 spans 15 residues. The V and J ends lost 0 bases and 5 bases respectively, with 16 bases between them. The CDR3 region has the DNA TGTGCCTGGAGTGTAAGACCGCCAGGGAAAACTGAAGCTTTCTTT. This codes for CAWSVRPPGKTEAFF.

The chain links TRBV7-2 to TRBJ2-5, with D tentatively TRBD1 (6 bases). The CDR3 runs 14 residues. Germline CDR1 reads SGHTA; CDR2 reads FQGNSA. V lost 3 bases to trimming and J lost 3 bases, with 11 bases between them. The CDR3 reads CASSFYNREETQYF. In DNA form, the CDR3 reads TGTGCCAGCAGCTTTTACAACAGGGAAGAGACCCAGTACTTC.

This chain links TRBV5-4 with TRBJ1-4; 10 positions match TRBD1. Germline CDR1 reads SGHNT; CDR2 reads YYREEE (reference sequence). This CDR3 contains 16 residues. V trimming: 0 bases; J trimming: 5 bases; junction bases outside the gene matches: 4. The CDR3 bases are TGTGCCAGCAGCTTGGGGGGACAGGGGCCGAATGAAAAACTGTTTTTT. This gives the protein CASSLGGQGPNEKLFF.

The chain carries TRBV11-2 and TRBJ1-1; 7 bases line up with TRBD1. This CDR3 contains 15 residues. Germline loops: CDR1 SGHAT, CDR2 FQNNGV. V shed 1 base, J shed 5 bases, and the junction held 7 bases outside the gene matches. The DNA of the CDR3 is TGTGCCAGCAGCTTAGCGGGACAGCTGGGGACTGAAGCTTTCTTT. Translating it yields CASSLAGQLGTEAFF.

The gene calls are TRBV15 and TRBJ2-7, with 11 bases matching TRBD1. Per germline, CDR1 LNHNV and CDR2 YYDKDF (reference sequence). Unmatched junction bases numbered 7, after V lost 0 bases and J lost 6 bases. The CDR3 sequence is 16 residues long. CDR3 sequence reads: CATSRDWTGGLIEQYF. The CDR3 DNA reads as TGTGCCACCAGCAGAGATTGGACAGGGGGCCTAATCGAGCAGTACTTC.

This chain links TRBV9 with TRBJ2-3; possibly TRBD2 for D (7 bases). The CDR3 covers 16 residues. V was clipped by 2 bases and J by 2 bases, with 15 bases between them. Looked up from germline, CDR1 is SGDLS and CDR2 is YYNGEE. CDR3 nucleotide sequence: TGTGCCAGCAGCGTTACGGGGGGCGCCCTCACAGATACGCAGTATTTT. Its protein product is CASSVTGGALTDTQYF. Looking up the rest from reference TRBV9 and TRBJ2-3 gives the full variable domain: DSGVTQTPKHLITATGQRVTLRCSPRSGDLSVYWYQQSLDQGLQFLIQYYNGEERAKGNILERFSAQQFPDLHSELNLSSLELGDSALYFCASSVTGGALTDTQYFGPGTRLTVL.

J is TRBJ2-1 and V is TRBV7-9; 10 nucleotides agree with TRBD2. This CDR3 has 15 amino acids. CDR1 and CDR2 (germline): SEHNR, FQNEAQ (reference sequence). With V trimmed by 7 bases and J by 8 bases, 11 bases remained unmatched. The CDR3 DNA reads TGTGCCAGCAACGGGGGACTAGCGCAAATGGATGAGCAGTTCTTC. The encoded protein is CASNGGLAQMDEQFF. Full variable domain (remainder filled in from reference TRBV7-9 and TRBJ2-1): DTGVSQNPRHKITKRGQNVTFRCDPISEHNRLYWYRQTLGQGPEFLTYFQNEAQLEKSRLLSDRFSAERPKGSFSTLEIQRTEQGDSAMYLCASNGGLAQMDEQFFGPGTRLTVL.

This clone appeared a single time. The CDR3, as DNA: TGTGCCAGCAGTCCTTCGGCGGGGATGAGGAACTATGGCTACACCTTC. The encoded protein is CASSPSAGMRNYGYTF. The chain carries TRBV14 and TRBJ1-2, with D hard to call. The CDR3 runs 16 residues. Germline assignment: CDR1 SGHDN and CDR2 FVKESK. The V end was cut by 6 bases, the J end by 2 bases, with 19 bases between.

V is TRBV11-3 and J is TRBJ1-5; D is possibly TRBD1 (6 bases). There are 15 residues in the CDR3. Germline CDR1 is SGHNT and CDR2 is YENEEA. V lost 5 bases to trimming and J lost 4 bases, with 15 bases between them. The CDR3 nucleotides read TGTGCCAGCAGCCACGGGACATCGTGTAATCAGCCCCAGCATTTT. Its protein is CASSHGTSCNQPQHF.

This clone was seen a few times. The CDR3 coding sequence is TGTGCCAGCAGCTTTAGCGGGGGCGGTTACGAGCAGTACTTC. Translated: CASSFSGGGYEQYF. The chain recombines TRBV5-6 with TRBJ2-7, with TRBD2 matching 9 bases. J was trimmed by 4 bases and V by 2 bases; bases with no gene match: 4. Looked up from germline, CDR1 is SGHDT and CDR2 is YYEEEE. There are 14 residues in the CDR3. The full variable domain, completed using reference TRBV5-6 and TRBJ2-7, is DAGVTQSPTHLIKTRGQQVTLRCSPKSGHDTVSWYQQALGQGPQFIFQYYEEEERQRGNFPDRFSGHQFPNYSSELNVNALLLGDSALYLCASSFSGGGYEQYFGPGTRLTVT.

This clone appeared once. Different DNA sequences within this sample yield the same CDR3. The CDR3 loop reads CASSEGGSNQPQHF. CDR3 DNA sequence: TGTGCCAGCAGTGAAGGAGGCAGCAATCAGCCCCAGCATTTT. V and J are TRBV25-1 and TRBJ1-5; D remains unclear. Per the germline V gene, CDR1 is MGHDK and CDR2 is SYGVNS. The CDR3 loop spans 14 amino acids. V was shortened by 2 bases and J by 1 base, with 6 bases between the two germline ends.

The rearrangement links TRBV7-2 to TRBJ1-2, with TRBD1 matching 7 bases. The CDR3 totals 14 residues. Trimming took 5 bases from V and 6 from J; bases not matched to a gene: 9. Per the germline V gene, CDR1 is SGHTA and CDR2 is FQGNSA. CDR3 DNA: TGTGCCAGCAGCCAGACAGGGATTCGGGATGGCTACACCTTC. Protein sequence: CASSQTGIRDGYTF.

The J gene is TRBJ2-7, the V gene TRBV11-2, with D possibly TRBD2 on 6 matching bases. CDR1 and CDR2 (germline): SGHAT, FQNNGV. With 0 bases removed from V and 7 bases from J, the gap between germline ends came to 13 bases. The CDR3 is made up of 14 amino acids. The CDR3 nucleotides read TGTGCCAGCAGCTTAGATCTTACGGGGGTTGAGCAGTACTTC. Its translation: CASSLDLTGVEQYF. The complete variable domain, with remaining parts taken from reference TRBV11-2 and TRBJ2-7, reads EAGVAQSPRYKIIEKRQSVAFWCNPISGHATLYWYQQILGQGPKLLIQFQNNGVVDDSQLPKDRFSAERLKGVDSTLKIQPAKLEDSAVYLCASSLDLTGVEQYFGPGTRLTVT.

This chain links TRBV13 with TRBJ2-2; 8 bases match TRBD1. J lost 4 bases, V lost 5 bases, and 6 bases had no gene match. This CDR3 is built from 15 residues. Looked up from germline, CDR1 is PRHDT and CDR2 is FYEKMQ (reference sequence). The CDR3 sequence: CASSPGQGSTGELFF. In nucleotides, the CDR3 is TGTGCCAGCAGCCCCGGACAGGGTAGCACCGGGGAGCTGTTTTTT. The variable domain in full, with the rest retrieved from reference TRBV13 and TRBJ2-2, is AAGVIQSPRHLIKEKRETATLKCYPIPRHDTVYWYQQGPGQDPQFLISFYEKMQSDKGSIPDRFSAQQFSDYHSELNMSSLELGDSALYFCASSPGQGSTGELFFGEGSRLTVL.

On this clone: A junction boundary mismatches the germline segment, possibly from a read error. The chain uses TRBV11-2 and TRBJ1-2, with TRBD1 identical over 10 bases. This CDR3 is built from 14 residues. Germline CDR1 is SGHAT and CDR2 is FQNNGV. For the CDR3, the DNA is TGTGCCAGCAGCCCCCCCCGGGACAGGGGCCCCCGCGCCTTC. Its protein product is CASSPPRDRGPRAF.

In its sample, this clone was seen a few times. The J gene is TRBJ2-7, the V gene TRBV5-6, with a weak D call TRBD1 (5 bases). The length of the CDR3 is 15 residues. In germline, CDR1 is SGHDT, CDR2 YYEEEE. The V and J ends lost 1 base and 5 bases respectively, with 16 bases between them. Here the CDR3 DNA reads TGTGCCAGCAGCTTGTATCGCCTCAGGGCCCACGAGCAGTACTTC. This translates into CASSLYRLRAHEQYF.

The chain recombines TRBV9 with TRBJ2-3, with 7 bases lining up with TRBD1. The CDR3 has 16 amino acids. The germline V gene encodes CDR1 SGDLS and CDR2 YYNGEE. Trimming at V came to 2 bases and at J to 2 bases, leaving 8 bases not matched to a gene. CDR3 nucleotides: TGTGCCAGCAGCGTTAACAGGGGCACGGCCACAGATACGCAGTATTTT. The encoded protein is CASSVNRGTATDTQYF.

The V gene is TRBV18, the J gene TRBJ1-6, with 10 bases lining up with TRBD1. Trimming removed 3 bases from V and 9 bases from J; junction bases left unmatched: 5. This CDR3 has 15 amino acids. In germline, CDR1 is KGHSH, CDR2 LQKENI. As DNA, the CDR3 is TGTGCCAGCTCACCGGGGGGACAGGGGCTTTCACCCCTCCACTTT. This codes for CASSPGGQGLSPLHF.